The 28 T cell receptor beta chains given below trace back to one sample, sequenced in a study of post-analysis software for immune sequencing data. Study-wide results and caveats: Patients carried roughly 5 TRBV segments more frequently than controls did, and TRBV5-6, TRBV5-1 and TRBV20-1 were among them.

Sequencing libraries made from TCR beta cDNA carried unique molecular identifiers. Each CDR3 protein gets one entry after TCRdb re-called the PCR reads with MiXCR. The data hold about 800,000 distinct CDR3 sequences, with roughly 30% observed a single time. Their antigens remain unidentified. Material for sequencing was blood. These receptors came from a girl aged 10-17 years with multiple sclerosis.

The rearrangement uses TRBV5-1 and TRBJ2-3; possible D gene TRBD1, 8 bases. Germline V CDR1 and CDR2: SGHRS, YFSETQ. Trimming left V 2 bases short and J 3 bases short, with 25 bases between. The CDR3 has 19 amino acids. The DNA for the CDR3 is TGCGCCAGCAGCTTTGCCTGGAGGACAGGGTACGGGGGGACAGATACGCAGTATTTT. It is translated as CASSFAWRTGYGGTDTQYF.

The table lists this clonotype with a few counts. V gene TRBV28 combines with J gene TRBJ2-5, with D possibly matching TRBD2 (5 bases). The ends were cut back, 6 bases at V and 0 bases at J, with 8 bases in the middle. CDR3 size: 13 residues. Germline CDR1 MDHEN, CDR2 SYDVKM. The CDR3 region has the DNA TGTGCCAGCAGCTCCGGGAACCAAGAGACCCAGTACTTC. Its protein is CASSSGNQETQYF.

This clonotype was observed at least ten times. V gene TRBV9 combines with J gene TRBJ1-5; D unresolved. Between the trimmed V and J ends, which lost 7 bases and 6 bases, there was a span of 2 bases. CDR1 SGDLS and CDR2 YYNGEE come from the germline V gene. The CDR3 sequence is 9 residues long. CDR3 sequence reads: CASGQPQHF. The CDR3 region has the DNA TGTGCCAGCGGTCAGCCCCAGCATTTT.

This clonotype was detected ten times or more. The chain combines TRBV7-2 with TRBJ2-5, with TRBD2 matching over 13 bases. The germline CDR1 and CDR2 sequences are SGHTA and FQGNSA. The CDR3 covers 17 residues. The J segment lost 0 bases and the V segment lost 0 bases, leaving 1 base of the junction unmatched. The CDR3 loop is CASSLATSGGYQETQYF. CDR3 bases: TGTGCCAGCAGCTTAGCGACTAGCGGGGGGTACCAAGAGACCCAGTACTTC.

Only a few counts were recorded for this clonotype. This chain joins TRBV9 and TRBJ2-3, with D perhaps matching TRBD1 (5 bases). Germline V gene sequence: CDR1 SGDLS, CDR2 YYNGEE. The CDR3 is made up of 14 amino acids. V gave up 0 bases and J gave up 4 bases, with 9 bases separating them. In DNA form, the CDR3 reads TGTGCCAGCAGCGTAGAGGCAGGGCCAGATACGCAGTATTTT. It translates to CASSVEAGPDTQYF.

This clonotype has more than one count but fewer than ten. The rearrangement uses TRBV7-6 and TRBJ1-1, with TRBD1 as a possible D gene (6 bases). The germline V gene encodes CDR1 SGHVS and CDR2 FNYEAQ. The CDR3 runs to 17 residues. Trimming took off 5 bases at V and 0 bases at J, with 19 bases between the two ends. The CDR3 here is CASSPRPGQFMNTEAFF. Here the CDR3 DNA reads TGTGCCAGCAGCCCCCGTCCCGGACAGTTCATGAACACTGAAGCTTTCTTT.

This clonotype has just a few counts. CDR3 amino acids: CSVSSGFTYEQYF. CDR3 sequence (DNA): TGCAGCGTGTCTAGCGGCTTTACCTACGAGCAGTACTTC. This sequence joins TRBV29-1 and TRBJ2-7, with 7 bases lining up with TRBD2. With 6 bases clipped from V and 2 bases from J, the junction kept 7 bases outside the gene matches. This CDR3 spans 13 amino acids. The germline gives CDR1 SQVTM, CDR2 ANQGSEA.

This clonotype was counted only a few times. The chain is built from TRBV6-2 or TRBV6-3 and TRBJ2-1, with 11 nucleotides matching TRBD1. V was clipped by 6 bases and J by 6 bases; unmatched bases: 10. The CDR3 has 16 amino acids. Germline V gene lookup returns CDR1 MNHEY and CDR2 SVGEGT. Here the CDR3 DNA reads TGTGCCAGCAGACCCCCTGGGGGGACAGGGGGCAATGAGCAGTTCTTC. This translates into CASRPPGGTGGNEQFF.

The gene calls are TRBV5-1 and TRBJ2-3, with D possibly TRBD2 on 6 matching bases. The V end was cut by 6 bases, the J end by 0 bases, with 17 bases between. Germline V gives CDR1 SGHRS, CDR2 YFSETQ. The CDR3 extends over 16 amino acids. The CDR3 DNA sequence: TGCGCCAGCACCATGGAGGGGCAGCCCAGCACAGATACGCAGTATTTT. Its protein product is CASTMEGQPSTDTQYF.

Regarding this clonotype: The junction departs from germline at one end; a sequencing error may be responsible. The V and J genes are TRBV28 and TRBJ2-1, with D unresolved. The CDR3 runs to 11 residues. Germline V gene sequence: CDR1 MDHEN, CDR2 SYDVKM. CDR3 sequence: CASSWYNERFF. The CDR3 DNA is TGTGCCAGCAGTTGGTACAATGAGCGGTTCTTC.

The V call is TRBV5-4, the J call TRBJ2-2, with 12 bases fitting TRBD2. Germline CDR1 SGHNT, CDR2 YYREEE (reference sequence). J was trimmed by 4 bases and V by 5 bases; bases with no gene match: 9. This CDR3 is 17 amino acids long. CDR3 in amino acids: CASRLVVTSGSTGELFF. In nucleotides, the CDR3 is TGTGCCAGCAGATTAGTCGTGACTAGCGGGAGCACCGGGGAGCTGTTTTTT.

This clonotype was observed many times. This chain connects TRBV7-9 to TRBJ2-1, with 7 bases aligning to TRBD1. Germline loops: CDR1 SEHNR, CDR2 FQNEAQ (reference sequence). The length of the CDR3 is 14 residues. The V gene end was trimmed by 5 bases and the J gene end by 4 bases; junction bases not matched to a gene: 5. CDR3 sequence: CASSPRDRYNEQFF. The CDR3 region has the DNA TGTGCCAGCAGCCCAAGGGACAGATACAATGAGCAGTTCTTC.

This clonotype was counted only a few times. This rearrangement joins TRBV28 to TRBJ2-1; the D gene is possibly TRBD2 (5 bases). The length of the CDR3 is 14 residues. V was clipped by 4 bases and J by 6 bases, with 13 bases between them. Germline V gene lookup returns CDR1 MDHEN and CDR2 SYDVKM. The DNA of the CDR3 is TGTGCCAGCAGTTATTTACGGGCGGGCAATGAGCAGTTCTTC. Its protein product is CASSYLRAGNEQFF.

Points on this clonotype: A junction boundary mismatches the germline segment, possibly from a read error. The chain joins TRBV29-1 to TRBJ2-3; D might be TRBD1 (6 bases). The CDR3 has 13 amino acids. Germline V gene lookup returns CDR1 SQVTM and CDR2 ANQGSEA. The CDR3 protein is CSVTGFSADMQYF. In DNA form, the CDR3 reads TGCAGCGTTACAGGGTTTAGTGCAGATATGCAGTATTTT.

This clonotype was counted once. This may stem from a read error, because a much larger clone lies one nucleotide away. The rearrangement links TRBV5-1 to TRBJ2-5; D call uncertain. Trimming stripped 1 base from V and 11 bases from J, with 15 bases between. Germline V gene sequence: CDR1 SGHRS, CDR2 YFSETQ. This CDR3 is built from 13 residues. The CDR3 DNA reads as TGCGCCAGCAGCTTGATCGAGGCGAATGAGCAGTACTTC. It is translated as CASSLIEANEQYF.

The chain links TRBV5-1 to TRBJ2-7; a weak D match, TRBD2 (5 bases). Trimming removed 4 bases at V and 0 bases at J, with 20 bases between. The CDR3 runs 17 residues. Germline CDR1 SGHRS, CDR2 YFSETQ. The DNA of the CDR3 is TGCGCCAGCAGCCCAACGAGGGCCAGTTCGAGCTCCTACGAGCAGTACTTC. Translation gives CASSPTRASSSSYEQYF.

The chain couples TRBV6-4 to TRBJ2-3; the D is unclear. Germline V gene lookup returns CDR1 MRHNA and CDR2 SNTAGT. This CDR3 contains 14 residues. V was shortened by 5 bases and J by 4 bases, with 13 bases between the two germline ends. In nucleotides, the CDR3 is TGTGCCAGCAGTCCCCTTGTAGACGCAGATACGCAGTATTTT. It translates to CASSPLVDADTQYF.

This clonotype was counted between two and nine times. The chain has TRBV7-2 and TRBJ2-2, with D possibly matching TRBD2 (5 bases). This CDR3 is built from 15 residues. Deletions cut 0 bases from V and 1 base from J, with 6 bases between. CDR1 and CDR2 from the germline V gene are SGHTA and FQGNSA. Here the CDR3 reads CASSLASGNTGELFF. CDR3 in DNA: TGTGCCAGCAGCTTAGCCAGCGGGAACACCGGGGAGCTGTTTTTT.

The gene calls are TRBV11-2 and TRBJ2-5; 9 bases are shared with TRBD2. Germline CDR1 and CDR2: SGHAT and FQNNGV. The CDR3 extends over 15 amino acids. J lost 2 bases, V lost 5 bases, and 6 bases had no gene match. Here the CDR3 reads CASSPRLADQETQYF. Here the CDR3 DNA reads TGTGCCAGCAGCCCAAGACTAGCGGATCAAGAGACCCAGTACTTC.

The CDR3 nucleotides are TGCGCCAGCAGCCAAGAACGTAGCTCCTACAATGAGCAGTACTTC. Translated: CASSQERSSYNEQYF. This chain connects TRBV4-3 to TRBJ2-5, with D unclear. The germline V gene encodes CDR1 LGHNA and CDR2 YSLEER. Deletions cut 0 bases from V and 11 bases from J, with 19 bases between. The CDR3 is 15 residues long.

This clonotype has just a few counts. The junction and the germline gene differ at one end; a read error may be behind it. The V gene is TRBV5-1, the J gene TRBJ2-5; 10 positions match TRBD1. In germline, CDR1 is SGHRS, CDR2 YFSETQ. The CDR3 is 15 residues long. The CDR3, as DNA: TGCGCCAGCAGCCACCGGGACAGGGGCCGAGAGGCCCAGTACTTC. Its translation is CASSHRDRGREAQYF.

CDR3 in amino acids: CATRGGVPEAFF. The CDR3 DNA reads TGTGCCACCCGCGGAGGGGTCCCTGAAGCTTTCTTT. The chain carries TRBV6-5 and TRBJ1-1; the D gene is possibly TRBD1 (5 bases). The V and J ends lost 10 bases and 6 bases respectively, with 15 bases between them. This CDR3 spans 12 amino acids. Germline-derived CDR1 and CDR2 are MNHEY and SVGAGI.

The CDR3 spells CASSPLGQGACYGYTF. The DNA for the CDR3 is TGTGCCAGCAGCCCCCTAGGACAGGGGGCTTGCTATGGCTACACCTTC. The chain combines TRBV9 with TRBJ1-2; 11 bases align to TRBD1. This CDR3 has 16 amino acids. Germline V gene sequence: CDR1 SGDLS, CDR2 YYNGEE. J lost 4 bases, V lost 4 bases, and 9 bases had no gene match.

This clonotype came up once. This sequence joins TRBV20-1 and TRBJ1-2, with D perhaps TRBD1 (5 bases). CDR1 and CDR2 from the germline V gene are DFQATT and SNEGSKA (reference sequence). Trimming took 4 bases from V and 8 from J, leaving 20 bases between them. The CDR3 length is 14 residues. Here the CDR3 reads CSAIPPGLWNGYTF. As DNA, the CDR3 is TGCAGTGCTATACCTCCGGGACTGTGGAACGGCTACACCTTC.

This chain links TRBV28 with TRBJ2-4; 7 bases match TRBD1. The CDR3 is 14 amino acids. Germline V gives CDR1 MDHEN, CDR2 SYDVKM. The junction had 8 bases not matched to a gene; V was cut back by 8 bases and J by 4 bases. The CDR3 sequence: CASETGTDKNIQYF. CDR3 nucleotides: TGTGCCAGCGAAACCGGGACAGATAAAAACATTCAGTACTTC.

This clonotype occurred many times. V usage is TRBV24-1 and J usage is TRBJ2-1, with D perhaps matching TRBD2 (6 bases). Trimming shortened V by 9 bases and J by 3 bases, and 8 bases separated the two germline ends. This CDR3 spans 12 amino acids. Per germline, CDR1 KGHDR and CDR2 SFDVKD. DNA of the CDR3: TGTGCCACCGGCGGGAACTACAATGAGCAGTTCTTC. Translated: CATGGNYNEQFF.

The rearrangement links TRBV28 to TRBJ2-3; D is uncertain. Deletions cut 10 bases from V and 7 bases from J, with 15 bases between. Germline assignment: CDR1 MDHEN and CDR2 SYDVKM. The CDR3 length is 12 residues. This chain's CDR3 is CATGARTNTQYF. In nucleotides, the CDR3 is TGTGCCACCGGAGCTCGCACGAATACGCAGTATTTT. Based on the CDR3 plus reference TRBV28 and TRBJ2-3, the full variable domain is DVKVTQSSRYLVKRTGEKVFLECVQDMDHENMFWYRQDPGLGLRLIYFSYDVKMKEKGDIPEGYSVSREKKERFSLILESASTNQTSMYLCATGARTNTQYFGPGTRLTVL.

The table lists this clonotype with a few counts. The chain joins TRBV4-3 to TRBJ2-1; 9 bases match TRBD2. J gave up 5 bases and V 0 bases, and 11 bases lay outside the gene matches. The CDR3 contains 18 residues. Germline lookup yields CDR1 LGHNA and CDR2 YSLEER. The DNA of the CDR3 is TGCGCCAGCAGCCAAGATAGGTCTAGCGGGACTCTGCACAATGAGCAGTTCTTC. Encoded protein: CASSQDRSSGTLHNEQFF.